The clone carrying this T cell receptor (beta chain) was seen more than once but under ten times. The TCRbeta library incorporated unique molecular identifiers. MiXCR was run by TCRdb on the PCR reads, yielding one entry per CDR3 protein. This sample carries about 690,000 distinct CDR3 sequences, 16% of them seen once, and the ten largest clones take under 1.2%. The data stem from a study of T-cell reconstitution after alpha-beta-depleted transplantation in children. Germline lookup yields CDR1 DFQATT and CDR2 SNEGSKA (reference sequence). This CDR3 is built from 13 residues. Trimming took off 2 bases at V and 5 bases at J, with 9 bases between the two ends.

The origin of this receptor is a human donor who donated a stem cell graft to a child with acute myeloid leukemia. The sequenced sample was PBMCs from the stem cell graft donor, obtained from the stem cell graft. V is TRBV20-1 and J is TRBJ2-2, with D possibly matching TRBD1 (5 bases). CDR3 sequence (DNA): TGCAGTGCTAGAAGGGGCCCAACCGGGGAGCTGTTTTTT. Translated, it gives CSARRGPTGELFF.